The 29 T cell receptor beta chains in this list originate from one sample, sequenced in a study of Ad26.COV2.S vaccination and SARS-CoV-2 variants. Described treatment: roughly 18 received Ad26.COV2.S at low or high dose, single or two shots; roughly five received placebo; per-sample allocation not given. Samples were taken on day 63 after the first vaccine or placebo injection. Measured with immunoSEQ multiplex PCR; TCRdb has only the in-frame clones, and not every one. The sample shows about 460,000 clones, 80% to 90% of them seen only once. Sequences were derived from peripheral blood, sampled in a trial of Ad26.COV2.S vaccine versus placebo. Every receptor here comes from a person aged 18-65 years who received the Ad26.COV2.S COVID-19 vaccine or a placebo.

The J gene is TRBJ2-1, the V gene TRBV5-5; TRBD1 matches 8 bases. CDR1 SGHKS and CDR2 YYEKEE come from the germline V gene (reference sequence). J was trimmed by 3 bases and V by 4 bases; bases with no gene match: 9. This CDR3 spans 16 amino acids. CDR3 nucleotide sequence: TGTGCCAGCAGCCCTCTTAAGACAGGGGTCTACAATGAGCAGTTCTTC. Amino acid sequence: CASSPLKTGVYNEQFF. The full variable domain, rest sourced from reference TRBV5-5 and TRBJ2-1, is DAGVTQSPTHLIKTRGQQVTLRCSPISGHKSVSWYQQVLGQGPQFIFQYYEKEERGRGNFPDRFSARQFPNYSSELNVNALLLGDSALYLCASSPLKTGVYNEQFFGPGTRLTVL.

The chain carries TRBV3-1 (or the pseudogene TRBV3-2) and TRBJ2-1; 14 bases are shared with TRBD2. The CDR3 length is 15 residues. CDR1 LGHDT and CDR2 YNNKEL come from the germline V gene (reference sequence). V was pared by 4 bases and J by 7 bases, with 3 bases of the junction left unmatched. As DNA, the CDR3 is TGTGCCAGCAGCCTAGGGACTAGCGGGAGTAATGAGCAGTTCTTC. Translation gives CASSLGTSGSNEQFF.

The chain couples TRBV20-1 to TRBJ2-7, with D possibly TRBD2 on 6 matching bases. The ends were cut back, 3 bases at V and 0 bases at J, with 15 bases in the middle. Germline V gene lookup returns CDR1 DFQATT and CDR2 SNEGSKA (reference sequence). The CDR3 runs to 15 residues. The CDR3 DNA reads as TGCAGTGCTAGTCGGGACCGCGGGGTCTCCTACGAGCAGTACTTC. It specifies CSASRDRGVSYEQYF.

The chain links TRBV11-3 to TRBJ1-1, with D unresolved. The CDR3 spans 12 residues. V shed 5 bases and J shed 4 bases, with 8 bases lying between them. CDR1 is SGHNT, CDR2 YENEEA, per germline. Written as DNA, the CDR3 is TGTGCCAGCAGCCCCGGAGGCACTGAAGCTTTCTTT. Translated: CASSPGGTEAFF.

The chain couples TRBV2 to TRBJ1-3; D remains ambiguous. The CDR3 contains 17 residues. Germline CDR1 reads SNHLY; CDR2 reads FYNNEI. V was cut by 5 bases and J by 0 bases, with 17 bases left in between. CDR3 region: CASSSYIVKSSGNTIYF. DNA of the CDR3: TGTGCCAGCAGTTCGTACATAGTAAAGAGCTCTGGAAACACCATATATTTT.

This CDR3 reads CAWSGTRGYTF. DNA for the CDR3: TGTGCCTGGAGCGGGACTCGTGGCTACACCTTC. The chain is built from TRBV30 and TRBJ1-2, with a weak D call TRBD1 (5 bases). Trimming took 3 bases from V and 7 from J, leaving 9 bases between them. The CDR3 has 11 residues. Germline V lookup: CDR1 GTSNPN, CDR2 SVGIG (reference sequence).

The rearrangement joins TRBV7-9 to TRBJ2-7; D remains ambiguous. The CDR3 is made up of 12 amino acids. The V gene lost 3 bases and the J gene lost 3 bases, with 6 bases spanning the gap. CDR1 and CDR2 (germline): SEHNR, FQNEAQ (reference sequence). The DNA of the CDR3 is TGTGCCAGCAGCTTGAACAACTACGAGCAGTACTTC. Amino acids: CASSLNNYEQYF.

This clone has more than one count but fewer than ten. The chain uses TRBV4-1 and TRBJ1-2, with a weak D call TRBD1 (5 bases). Germline lookup yields CDR1 MGHRA and CDR2 YSYEKL. The V gene lost 0 bases and the J gene lost 0 bases, with 11 bases spanning the gap. The CDR3 is 16 amino acids. The CDR3 DNA reads as TGCGCCAGCAGCCAAGAATGGGGGGGAGCTAACTATGGCTACACCTTC. Its translation is CASSQEWGGANYGYTF.

The J gene is TRBJ2-1, the V gene TRBV20-1; D possibly corresponds to TRBD2 (6 bases). The CDR3 has 13 amino acids. V gave up 3 bases and J gave up 6 bases, with 12 bases separating them. CDR1 DFQATT and CDR2 SNEGSKA come from the germline V gene (reference sequence). The CDR3, as DNA: TGCAGTGCTAGTATGGCGGGGATCAATGAGCAGTTCTTC. Its protein is CSASMAGINEQFF.

There are a few counts of this clone. This chain connects TRBV27 to TRBJ1-4; D might be TRBD1 (5 bases). Germline values: CDR1 MNHEY, CDR2 SMNVEV (reference sequence). The V end was cut by 3 bases, the J end by 3 bases, with 14 bases between. This CDR3 region has 16 residues. CDR3 in DNA: TGTGCCAGCAGTTTGGTGGGGGGGTTTGCTAATGAAAAACTGTTTTTT. Translating gives CASSLVGGFANEKLFF.

The gene calls are TRBV15 and TRBJ1-1, with D perhaps TRBD1 (5 bases). The V gene's germline CDR1 is LNHNV and CDR2 YYDKDF (reference sequence). Trimming stripped 2 bases from V and 9 bases from J, with 13 bases between. The CDR3 sequence is 13 residues long. CDR3 nucleotide sequence: TGTGCCACCAGCAGACAGCAGGGTGACAAAGCTTTCTTT. Amino acid sequence: CATSRQQGDKAFF.

This clone was counted a few times. V usage is TRBV18 and J usage is TRBJ2-7; possible D gene TRBD1, 5 bases. In germline, CDR1 is KGHSH, CDR2 LQKENI. There are 12 residues in the CDR3. V lost 5 bases and J 6 bases, leaving 11 bases between the germline ends. Written as DNA, the CDR3 is TGTGCCAGCTCAGCCCTGACAGTCGAGCAGTACTTC. Amino acids: CASSALTVEQYF.

The J gene is TRBJ1-5, the V gene TRBV7-2; D possibly corresponds to TRBD1 (5 bases). Per the germline V gene, CDR1 is SGHTA and CDR2 is FQGNSA. The CDR3 length is 14 residues. The ends were cut back, 5 bases at V and 11 bases at J, with 19 bases in the middle. The CDR3 DNA reads TGTGCCAGCAGCCTCGGGACCACCCTAAGAACCCAGCATTTT. Residues: CASSLGTTLRTQHF.

The chain uses TRBV13 and TRBJ2-7; 10 nucleotides line up with TRBD2. This CDR3 region has 16 residues. Germline assignment: CDR1 PRHDT and CDR2 FYEKMQ (reference sequence). With V trimmed by 4 bases and J by 2 bases, 8 bases remained unmatched. DNA for the CDR3: TGTGCCAGCAGCTCGCACGGAGCGGGGGGGCCCTACGAGCAGTACTTC. Translating it yields CASSSHGAGGPYEQYF.

The chain combines TRBV6-5 with TRBJ2-7; either TRBD1 or TRBD2 may fit D (5 bases each). This CDR3 comprises 13 residues. Germline V gives CDR1 MNHEY, CDR2 SVGAGI. V was shortened by 5 bases and J by 3 bases, with 11 bases between the two germline ends. The CDR3 protein is CASSPGPSYEQYF. In nucleotides, the CDR3 is TGTGCCAGCAGTCCGGGACCCAGCTACGAGCAGTACTTC.

The V gene is TRBV7-8, the J gene TRBJ1-1, with D possibly TRBD1 on 5 matching bases. The V gene's germline CDR1 is SGHVS and CDR2 FQNEAQ. The CDR3 has 15 residues. Deletions cut 5 bases from V and 0 bases from J, with 13 bases between. CDR3 coding DNA: TGTGCCAGCAGCACCCAGACAGCCTTGAACACTGAAGCTTTCTTT. As protein: CASSTQTALNTEAFF.

This clone was seen only once. This sequence joins TRBV6-2 or TRBV6-3 and TRBJ2-5; D is unresolved. V was clipped by 4 bases and J by 1 base, with 10 bases between them. Germline assignment: CDR1 MNHEY and CDR2 SVGEGT. There are 14 residues in the CDR3. DNA of the CDR3: TGTGCCAGCAGTTCCAGACTGATCCAAGAGACCCAGTACTTC. Protein sequence: CASSSRLIQETQYF.

This rearrangement joins TRBV7-9 to TRBJ2-5; D gene ambiguous. Trimming shortened V by 5 bases and J by 7 bases, and 11 bases separated the two germline ends. CDR3 size: 12 residues. Germline-derived CDR1 and CDR2 are SEHNR and FQNEAQ (reference sequence). CDR3 in amino acids: CASSPTTATQYF. CDR3 coding DNA: TGTGCCAGCAGCCCTACAACGGCGACCCAGTACTTC.

The chain has TRBV27 and TRBJ1-5; D is possibly TRBD1 (5 bases). The CDR3 totals 15 residues. The ends were cut back, 3 bases at V and 3 bases at J, with 12 bases in the middle. Germline-derived CDR1 and CDR2 are MNHEY and SMNVEV (reference sequence). This CDR3 is CASSFGGSPNQPQHF. The DNA of the CDR3 is TGTGCCAGCAGTTTCGGGGGGTCCCCCAATCAGCCCCAGCATTTT.

This clone was counted once. This chain connects TRBV28 to TRBJ2-7; D may be TRBD1 (5 bases). The CDR3 length is 15 residues. V dropped 6 bases and J dropped 3 bases, with 18 bases sitting between them. Germline V CDR1 and CDR2: MDHEN, SYDVKM. The DNA of the CDR3 is TGTGCCAGCAGGGGGCTGACCTGGGGTGGCTACGAGCAGTACTTC. It is translated as CASRGLTWGGYEQYF.

The chain carries TRBV27 and TRBJ1-2; D gene ambiguous. V lost 8 bases, J lost 8 bases, and 12 bases lay in between. CDR1 and CDR2 from the germline V gene are MNHEY and SMNVEV (reference sequence). This CDR3 has 11 residues. The DNA for the CDR3 is TGTGCCAGCTGGGCCCCTGGGGGCTACACCTTC. As protein: CASWAPGGYTF.

This clone was observed a single time. The chain recombines TRBV3-1 (or the pseudogene TRBV3-2) with TRBJ2-1; TRBD2 matches at 7 bases. The germline V gene encodes CDR1 LGHDT and CDR2 YNNKEL (reference sequence). This CDR3 is 18 amino acids long. J was trimmed by 8 bases and V by 4 bases; bases with no gene match: 20. The CDR3 sequence is CASSLRTVAGALRDEQFF. The CDR3 bases are TGTGCCAGCAGCCTCCGGACGGTTGCGGGAGCCCTCCGGGATGAGCAGTTCTTC.

V is TRBV18 and J is TRBJ2-1; a weak D match, TRBD2 (5 bases). Trimming took 3 bases from V and 1 from J, leaving 7 bases between them. The CDR3 extends over 14 amino acids. Per germline, CDR1 KGHSH and CDR2 LQKENI. This chain's CDR3 is CASSPLASYNEQFF. Here the CDR3 DNA reads TGTGCCAGCTCACCCCTAGCATCCTACAATGAGCAGTTCTTC.

The chain joins TRBV5-1 to TRBJ2-2; no definite D call. V lost 2 bases, J lost 7 bases, and 6 bases lay in between. The germline V gene encodes CDR1 SGHRS and CDR2 YFSETQ. This CDR3 comprises 12 residues. CDR3 amino acids: CASSFTVGELFF. CDR3 bases: TGCGCCAGCAGCTTTACGGTCGGGGAGCTGTTTTTT.

The chain links TRBV6-5 to TRBJ1-3, with 9 bases fitting TRBD1. The CDR3 length is 13 residues. V was clipped by 7 bases and J by 7 bases; unmatched bases: 5. Germline V gene sequence: CDR1 MNHEY, CDR2 SVGAGI. The CDR3 DNA follows: TGTGCCAGCAATCCGGGACAGGGTAACACCATATATTTT. It translates to CASNPGQGNTIYF.

This clone was counted once. This sequence joins TRBV6-6 and TRBJ1-1, with D unclear. Between the trimmed V and J ends, which lost 0 bases and 1 base, there was a span of 12 bases. CDR3 length: 16 residues. Germline CDR1 is MNHNY and CDR2 is SVGAGI (reference sequence). The CDR3 sequence is CASSYSFSGSNTEAFF. The CDR3 nucleotides read TGTGCCAGCAGTTACTCCTTTTCAGGTTCGAACACTGAAGCTTTCTTT.

The V call is TRBV14, the J call TRBJ2-4; TRBD2 matches 10 bases. CDR1 and CDR2 (germline): SGHDN, FVKESK. The CDR3 runs to 16 residues. With 1 base clipped from V and 3 bases from J, the junction kept 3 bases outside the gene matches. The chain's CDR3 is CASSQGGLAVKNIQYF. DNA for the CDR3: TGTGCCAGCAGCCAAGGCGGACTAGCGGTCAAAAACATTCAGTACTTC.

The chain couples TRBV7-9 to TRBJ1-1; 7 bases are shared with TRBD1. Germline V gene lookup returns CDR1 SEHNR and CDR2 FQNEAQ (reference sequence). This CDR3 comprises 13 residues. The junction had 8 bases not matched to a gene; V was cut back by 8 bases and J by 5 bases. For the CDR3, the DNA is TGTGCCAGCTGCAGGGGGGTAGGAACTGAAGCTTTCTTT. Amino acid sequence: CASCRGVGTEAFF.

V and J are TRBV20-1 and TRBJ1-2; D gene unclear. There are 11 residues in the CDR3. V lost 6 bases to trimming and J lost 4 bases, with 9 bases between them. Germline-derived CDR1 and CDR2 are DFQATT and SNEGSKA (reference sequence). In nucleotides, the CDR3 is TGCAGTGCGGCGGCCCGCTATGGCTACACCTTC. Its translation: CSAAARYGYTF.